Shown below are 24 T cell receptor beta chains from a single sample sequenced in a study of tumor and adjacent non-tumor tissue in lung cancer. Three rounds of nested PCR, following a modified ARM-PCR protocol, produced the TCRbeta library. TCRdb ran MiXCR on the multiplex PCR reads and lists one entry per CDR3 protein. Found here are 100,000 to 150,000 distinct CDR3 sequences, about 66% of them singletons; the top ten hold roughly 12%. No cell sorting was done before RNA was extracted from the tissue. Sequencing was done on a sample of lung tumor tissue. These TCRs come from a man under 40 with non-small cell lung cancer.

Ten or more counts support this clonotype. The chain joins TRBV6-1 to TRBJ2-7; D possibly uses TRBD1 or TRBD2 (5 bases each). The ends were cut back, 7 bases at V and 3 bases at J, with 19 bases in the middle. Germline V gives CDR1 MNHNS, CDR2 SASEGT. CDR3 length: 15 residues. The CDR3 DNA is TGTGCCAGCATGCAACCCGGGACGGAAGTCTACGAGCAGTACTTC. This translates into CASMQPGTEVYEQYF.

The chain links TRBV6-6 to TRBJ1-5; 10 bases align to TRBD1. V trimming: 6 bases; J trimming: 0 bases; junction bases outside the gene matches: 11. The CDR3 is 18 residues long. CDR1 is MNHNY and CDR2 is SVGAGI in the germline V gene (reference sequence). This chain's CDR3 is CASRAGTGAYYSNQPQHF. The CDR3 coding sequence is TGTGCCAGCAGGGCCGGGACAGGGGCTTATTATAGCAATCAGCCCCAGCATTTT.

In the case of this clonotype: The CDR3 does not end in the conserved phenylalanine or tryptophan, so this is likely a read error. The DNA is omitted, as the CDR3 cannot be located on it reliably, and the CDR3 follows TCRdb's listing. The V call is TRBV11-2, the J call TRBJ2-3; the table's D call of TRBD1 was not tested on the DNA. The CDR3 comprises 14 residues, both ends counted. The V gene's germline CDR1 is SGHAT and CDR2 FQNNGV. The CDR3 region is CASSREPSPDTRYL.

Note on this clonotype: A read error may explain this, as a much larger clone is one base away. The chain recombines TRBV6-6 with TRBJ1-1, with a possible D match to TRBD1 (5 bases). The CDR3 runs 14 residues. The V gene's germline CDR1 is MNHNY and CDR2 SVGAGI (reference sequence). The CDR3 spells CANSYGGMNTEAFF. The CDR3 bases are TGTGCCAACAGTTACGGGGGTATGAACACTGAAGCTTTCTTT.

Note on this clonotype: One junction end disagrees with the germline gene, perhaps due to a read error. CDR3 residues: CASSQDWGLAGGAETQYF. DNA of the CDR3: TGCGCCAGCAGCCAAGATTGGGGGCTAGCGGGAGGTGCGGAGACTCAGTACTTC. This chain uses TRBV4-1 with TRBJ2-5; 11 bases line up with TRBD2. Germline V gene sequence: CDR1 MGHRA, CDR2 YSYEKL. The CDR3 length is 18 residues.

A note on this clonotype: Relative to the germline gene, one junction end is altered; a read error may explain this. V and J are TRBV4-1 and TRBJ2-7, with D tentatively TRBD1 (5 bases). This CDR3 is built from 15 residues. In germline, CDR1 is MGHRA, CDR2 YSYEKL. CDR3 sequence (DNA): TGCGACAGCAGCCAAGGTCAGACAGTGACCTATGAGCAGTACTTC. Encoded protein: CDSSQGQTVTYEQYF.

This clonotype was detected many times. The chain employs TRBV20-1 and TRBJ2-2; 9 bases match TRBD2. J gave up 3 bases and V 0 bases, and 5 bases lay outside the gene matches. CDR1 DFQATT and CDR2 SNEGSKA come from the germline V gene (reference sequence). The CDR3 has 16 residues. The chain's CDR3 is CSARDALAGDTGELFF. In DNA, the CDR3 is TGCAGTGCTAGAGATGCTTTAGCGGGGGACACCGGGGAGCTGTTTTTT.

The chain is built from TRBV5-4 and TRBJ2-7, with D possibly being TRBD2 (5 bases). The CDR3 loop spans 15 amino acids. In germline, CDR1 is SGHNT, CDR2 YYREEE (reference sequence). V shed 7 bases and J shed 1 base, with 18 bases lying between them. DNA of the CDR3: TGTGCCAGCTGCCTCCGGGATGGATCGTCCTACGAGCAGTACTTC. Protein: CASCLRDGSSYEQYF.

This clonotype appeared a few times. The chain is built from TRBV10-1 and TRBJ2-7, with TRBD1 matching 11 bases. This CDR3 has 14 residues. CDR1 and CDR2 from the germline V gene are WNHNN and SYGVQD (reference sequence). V was pared by 0 bases and J by 7 bases, with 2 bases of the junction left unmatched. The CDR3 here is CASSESDRGQEQYF. The CDR3 DNA reads TGCGCCAGCAGTGAGTCGGACAGGGGGCAAGAGCAGTACTTC.

Turning to this clonotype: A clone one base away is much larger, so this may be a read error. V usage is TRBV12-3 or TRBV12-4 and J usage is TRBJ2-3; maybe TRBD2 (6 bases). The CDR3 extends over 15 amino acids. As DNA, the CDR3 is TGTGCCAGCAGCTTAGTAGTGCGGGACACAGATACGCAGTATTTT. Protein sequence: CASSLVVRDTDTQYF.

This clonotype was counted a few times. The rearrangement joins TRBV5-4 to TRBJ2-4; 9 nucleotides line up with TRBD1. The CDR3 length is 15 residues. Germline CDR1 and CDR2: SGHNT and YYREEE (reference sequence). J lost 8 bases, V lost 4 bases, and 10 bases had no gene match. The CDR3 DNA follows: TGTGCCAGCAGCAAACAGGGGGCGAGGAGCGACATTCAGTACTTC. Translated, it gives CASSKQGARSDIQYF. The variable domain in full, completed from reference TRBV5-4 and TRBJ2-4, reads ETGVTQSPTHLIKTRGQQVTLRCSSQSGHNTVSWYQQALGQGPQFIFQYYREEENGRGNFPPRFSGLQFPNYSSELNVNALELDDSALYLCASSKQGARSDIQYFGAGTRLSVL.

This clonotype was counted ten times or more. V usage is TRBV4-2 and J usage is TRBJ2-3; TRBD2 agrees at 12 bases. The CDR3 is 17 residues long. The ends lost 3 bases at V and 4 bases at J; junction bases unmatched: 8. Germline assignment: CDR1 LGHNA and CDR2 YNFKEQ. As DNA, the CDR3 is TGTGCCAGCAGCCACCCCTCTAGCGGGGGGGGAGCAGATACGCAGTATTTT. Translation gives CASSHPSSGGGADTQYF.

Comment on this clonotype: A much more abundant neighbour one base away suggests this may be a read error. V usage is TRBV6-2 or TRBV6-3 and J usage is TRBJ1-2; the D gene is possibly TRBD1 (5 bases). Per germline, CDR1 MNHEY and CDR2 SVGEGT. This CDR3 has 13 residues. V gave up 5 bases and J gave up 7 bases, with 14 bases separating them. For the CDR3, the DNA is TGTGCCAGCAGTCAGGGCCCTGGTAGTGGCTACACCTTC. Translation gives CASSQGPGSGYTF.

This clonotype was seen more than once but under ten times. Just one base apart from a much larger clone, this may be a read error. The V gene is TRBV29-1, the J gene TRBJ1-2; D is uncertain. This CDR3 is 12 amino acids long. From germline, CDR1 is SQVTM and CDR2 ANQGSEA. This CDR3 is CSVGAGRYDYTF. In nucleotides, the CDR3 is TGCAGCGTTGGTGCCGGCAGATATGACTACACCTTC.

This clonotype was detected once. It may be a read error: a sequence one base away is much more abundant. The chain has TRBV5-1 and TRBJ2-3; a weak D match, TRBD2 (6 bases). The CDR3 consists of 15 residues. In germline, CDR1 is SGHRS, CDR2 YFSETQ. DNA of the CDR3: TGCTCCAGCAGCTTGGAGGGTTGGAGCACAGATACGCAGTATTTT. It codes for CSSSLEGWSTDTQYF.

Comment on this clonotype: Here the CDR3 omits its conserved ending phenylalanine or tryptophan, so a read error is the likely source. The V gene is TRBV4-2, the J gene TRBJ2-6; D uncertain. CDR1 is LGHNA, CDR2 YNFKEQ, per germline. The CDR3 loop spans 17 amino acids. CDR3 DNA sequence: TGCGCCAGCAGCCAAATAGATGGGATCTCTGGGGCCAACGTCCTGACTCTC. This sequence encodes CASSQIDGISGANVLTL.

This clonotype was picked up a small number of times. As the CDR3 is not closed by the conserved phenylalanine or tryptophan, this likely results from a read error. CDR3 nucleotides: TGTGCCAGCAGCCAAGGAACGGGGGGTAGAGAGACCCAGTACGTC. It yields the protein CASSQGTGGRETQYV. The chain has TRBV4-2 and TRBJ2-5, with 7 bases that match TRBD2. Trimming took 1 base from V and 4 from J; bases not matched to a gene: 6. The CDR3 runs to 15 residues. Germline assignment: CDR1 LGHNA and CDR2 YNFKEQ.

Turning to this clonotype: Just one base apart from a much larger clone, this may be a read error. V and J are TRBV6-1 and TRBJ2-7; unclear D gene. The V gene's germline CDR1 is MNHNS and CDR2 SASEGT. The CDR3 extends over 13 amino acids. CDR3 DNA sequence: TGTGCCAGCCTTATTCAGAGCTCCTACGATCAGTACTTC. Translated: CASLIQSSYDQYF.

The chain employs TRBV6-5 and TRBJ1-4; 10 nucleotides agree with TRBD1. The V gene's germline CDR1 is MNHEY and CDR2 SVGAGI. CDR3 length equals 17 residues. CDR3 coding DNA: TGTGGCGGCAGTTACCTAGGACAGGGGGGATATGGTGAAAAACTGTTTTTT. It codes for CGGSYLGQGGYGEKLFF.

Regarding this clonotype: Because the CDR3 is missing its conserved closing phenylalanine or tryptophan, this is likely a read error. V usage is TRBV19 and J usage is TRBJ2-1; D is perhaps TRBD2 (6 bases). CDR1 LNHDA and CDR2 SQIVND come from the germline V gene (reference sequence). The CDR3 loop spans 16 amino acids. In DNA form, the CDR3 reads TGTGTCAGTAGTATAGGTGGAGGGAGCGCATCCGATGAGCAGTTCTCC. This encodes CVSSIGGGSASDEQFS.

Here the CDR3 reads CSVNGATNTQYF. The CDR3 DNA reads as TGCAGCGTAAACGGAGCGACAAATACGCAGTATTTT. The J gene is TRBJ2-3, the V gene TRBV29-1, with D hard to call. The germline V gene has CDR1 SQVTM and CDR2 ANQGSEA. This CDR3 contains 12 residues. Trimming removed 6 bases from V and 7 bases from J, with 14 bases in between.

The table lists this clonotype with a few counts. A much larger clone lies one base from this, so it may be a read error. The chain recombines TRBV12-3 or TRBV12-4 with TRBJ2-1; no clear D gene. The CDR3 consists of 14 residues. The V end lost 7 bases, the J end lost 1 base, and 11 bases lay between the germline ends. CDR3 DNA sequence: TGTGCCAGCATGATGGAAGGGTCCTACAATGAGCAGTTCTTC. It is translated as CASMMEGSYNEQFF.

A few counts support this clonotype. A read error is likely, as this CDR3 ends without the conserved phenylalanine or tryptophan. In DNA form, the CDR3 reads TGTGCCAGCAGTTCAGGACAAGGGATTTCACCCCTCCACCTC. It translates to CASSSGQGISPLHL. The V and J genes are TRBV6-2 or TRBV6-3 and TRBJ1-6; TRBD1 might be the D (5 bases). CDR1 is MNHEY, CDR2 SVGEGT, per germline. Deletions cut 4 bases from V and 9 bases from J, with 13 bases between. CDR3 size: 14 residues.

The chain recombines TRBV20-1 with TRBJ2-4; no clear D gene. Trimming shortened V by 4 bases and J by 0 bases, and 16 bases separated the two germline ends. Germline values: CDR1 DFQATT, CDR2 SNEGSKA (reference sequence). This CDR3 comprises 16 residues. The CDR3 DNA sequence: TGCAGTGCTACGGAGCAGAGATCTGGAGCCAAAAACATTCAGTACTTC. It codes for CSATEQRSGAKNIQYF.